Below are 3 T cell receptor beta chains sequenced from a single sample in a study of blood T cell repertoires in COVID-19. Assay used: immunoSEQ multiplex PCR; TCRdb lists only in-frame clones, some missing. The sample records about 360,000 clones, 70% to 90% being singletons. The sample consisted of peripheral blood. Receptor source: a human donor in a cohort sampled during active COVID-19.

The rearrangement uses TRBV27 and TRBJ2-7; weak D call: TRBD1 (5 bases). The germline V and J ends were trimmed by 6 bases and 7 bases, with 19 bases remaining between them. The CDR3 is 14 amino acids. Germline V gene lookup returns CDR1 MNHEY and CDR2 SMNVEV (reference sequence). The CDR3 is CASRANSQGLEQYF. The CDR3 coding sequence is TGTGCCAGCAGAGCCAACTCCCAGGGTCTGGAGCAGTACTTC.

This rearrangement joins TRBV10-3 to TRBJ1-1; D is undetermined. This CDR3 comprises 14 residues. V was cut by 0 bases and J by 4 bases, with 9 bases left in between. CDR1 is ENHRY and CDR2 is SYGVKD in the germline V gene. The DNA of the CDR3 is TGTGCCATCAGTGAGTCGGAGGGTTTCACTGAAGCTTTCTTT. Translating gives CAISESEGFTEAFF.

The chain joins TRBV6-6 to TRBJ2-3, with TRBD1 matching over 9 bases. CDR1 is MNHNY and CDR2 is SVGAGI in the germline V gene (reference sequence). Losses at the gene ends were 4 bases for V and 2 bases for J; bases not matched to a gene: 7. The CDR3 runs 16 residues. DNA for the CDR3: TGTGCCAGCAGTTCAACCGGGACAGGGTTCACAGATACGCAGTATTTT. It encodes CASSSTGTGFTDTQYF.